This TCR beta chain was captured in a study of T-cell memory formation after mild COVID-19. V shed 4 bases and J shed 5 bases, with 8 bases lying between them. The germline V gene encodes CDR1 SQVTM and CDR2 ANQGSEA. The CDR3 extends over 11 amino acids. One entry per CDR3 protein results from TCRdb running MiXCR on the 5' RACE reads. The sample includes hundreds of thousands of distinct CDR3 sequences, approximately 18% of them seen just once. The chain carries TRBV29-1 and TRBJ1-1; D perhaps matches TRBD1 (5 bases). The clonotype originates from a man aged 18-30 years who had mild COVID-19 (a few samples of this study predate the infection). Cell type and time point are not known. Sequenced input: PBMCs or a T cell subset sorted from them (not recorded which). The CDR3 reads CSVVGGTEAFF. Here the CDR3 DNA reads TGCAGCGTTGTCGGGGGGACTGAAGCTTTCTTT.